A selection of T cell receptor beta chains follows, all from one sample in a study of cytomegalovirus exposure and HLA in healthy donors. TCRdb keeps only in-frame clones here, not all; method: immunoSEQ multiplex PCR. The table for this sample gives about 150,000 clones. What was sequenced was PBMCs. These receptors were taken from a woman in her 50s in good health and CMV-seronegative. Each CDR3 is given without its conserved first and last residue.

TRBV30,13,TRBJ2-2,AWSGRRMNTGELF
TRBV28,12,TRBJ1-2,ASSPSDRSYGYT
TRBV19,13,TRBJ2-7,ASSVGQMSSYEQY
TRBV5-1,13,TRBJ1-2,ASSPRQGANYGYT
TRBV10-3,12,TRBJ2-1,AISPGQRNNEQF
TRBV6-5,13,TRBJ2-5,ASRGLDIQQETQY
TRBV5-1,14,TRBJ2-7,ASSITPGQDTSEQY
TRBV5-1,14,TRBJ2-6,ASSLGQGAGANVLT
TRBV4-2,14,TRBJ2-1,ASSLTGSSSYNEQF
TRBV6-6,9,TRBJ1-2,ASRQAGGYT
TRBV5-1,13,TRBJ1-1,ASSRGQGEITEAF